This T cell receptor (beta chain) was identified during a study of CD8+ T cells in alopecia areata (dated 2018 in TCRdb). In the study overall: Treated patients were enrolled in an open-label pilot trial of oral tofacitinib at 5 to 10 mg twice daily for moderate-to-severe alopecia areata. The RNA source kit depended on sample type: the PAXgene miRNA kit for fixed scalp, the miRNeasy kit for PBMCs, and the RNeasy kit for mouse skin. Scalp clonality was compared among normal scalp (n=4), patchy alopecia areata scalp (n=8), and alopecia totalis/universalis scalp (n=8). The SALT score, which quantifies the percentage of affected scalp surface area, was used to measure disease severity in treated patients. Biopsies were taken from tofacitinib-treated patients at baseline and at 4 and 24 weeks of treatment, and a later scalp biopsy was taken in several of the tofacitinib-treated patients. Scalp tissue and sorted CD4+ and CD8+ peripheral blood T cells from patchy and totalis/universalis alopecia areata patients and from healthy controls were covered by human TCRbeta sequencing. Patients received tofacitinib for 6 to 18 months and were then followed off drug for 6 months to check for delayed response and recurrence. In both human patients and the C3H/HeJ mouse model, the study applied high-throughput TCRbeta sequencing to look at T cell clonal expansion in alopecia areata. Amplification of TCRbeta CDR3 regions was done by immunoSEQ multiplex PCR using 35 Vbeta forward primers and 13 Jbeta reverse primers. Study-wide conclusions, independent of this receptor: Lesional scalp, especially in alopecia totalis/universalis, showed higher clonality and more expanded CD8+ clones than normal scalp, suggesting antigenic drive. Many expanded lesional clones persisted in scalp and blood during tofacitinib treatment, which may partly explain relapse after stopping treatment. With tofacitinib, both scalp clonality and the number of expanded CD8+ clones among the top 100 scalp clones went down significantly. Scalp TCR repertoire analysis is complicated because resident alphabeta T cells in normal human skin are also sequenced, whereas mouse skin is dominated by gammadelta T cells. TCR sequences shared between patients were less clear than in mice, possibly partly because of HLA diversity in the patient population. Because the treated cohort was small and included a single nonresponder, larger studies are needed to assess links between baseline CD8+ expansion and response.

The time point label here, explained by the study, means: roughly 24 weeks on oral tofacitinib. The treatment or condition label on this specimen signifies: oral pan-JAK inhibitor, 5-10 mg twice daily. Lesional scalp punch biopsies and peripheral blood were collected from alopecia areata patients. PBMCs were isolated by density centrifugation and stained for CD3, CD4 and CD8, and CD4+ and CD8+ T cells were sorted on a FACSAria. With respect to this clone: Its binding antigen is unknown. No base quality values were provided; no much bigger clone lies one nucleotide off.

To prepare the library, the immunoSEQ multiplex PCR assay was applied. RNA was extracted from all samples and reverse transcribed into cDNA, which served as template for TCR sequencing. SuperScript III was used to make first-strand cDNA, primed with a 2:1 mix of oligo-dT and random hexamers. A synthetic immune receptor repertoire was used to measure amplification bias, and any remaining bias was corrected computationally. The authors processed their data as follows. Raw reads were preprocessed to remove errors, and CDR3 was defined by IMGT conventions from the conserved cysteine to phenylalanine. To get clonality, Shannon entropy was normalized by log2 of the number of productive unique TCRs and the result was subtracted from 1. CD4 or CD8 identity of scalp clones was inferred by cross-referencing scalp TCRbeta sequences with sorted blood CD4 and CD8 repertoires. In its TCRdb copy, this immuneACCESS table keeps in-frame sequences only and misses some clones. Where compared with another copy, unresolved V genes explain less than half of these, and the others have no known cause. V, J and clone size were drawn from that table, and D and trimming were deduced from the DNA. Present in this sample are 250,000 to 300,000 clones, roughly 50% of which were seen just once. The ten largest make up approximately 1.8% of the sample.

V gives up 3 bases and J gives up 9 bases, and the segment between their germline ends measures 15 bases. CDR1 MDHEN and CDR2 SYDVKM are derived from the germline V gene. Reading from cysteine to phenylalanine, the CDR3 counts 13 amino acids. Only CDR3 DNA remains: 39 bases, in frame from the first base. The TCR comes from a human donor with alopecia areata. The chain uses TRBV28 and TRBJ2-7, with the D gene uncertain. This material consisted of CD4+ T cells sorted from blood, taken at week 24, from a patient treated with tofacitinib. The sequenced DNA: TGTGCCAGCAGTTTGGGCCCTAGTTTTCCGCAGTACTTC. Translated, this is CASSLGPSFPQYF.